Presented here are 20 T cell receptor beta chains from one specimen sequenced in a study of T-cell reconstitution after alpha-beta-depleted transplantation in children. Unique molecular identifiers featured in how the TCRbeta library was prepared. Each CDR3 protein gets one entry after TCRdb re-called the PCR reads with MiXCR. Here the sample spans some 240,000 distinct CDR3 sequences, approximately 12% being singletons. The sample consisted of PBMCs from the stem cell graft donor, taken from the stem cell graft. The origin of the receptors is a human donor who donated a stem cell graft to a child with acute lymphoblastic leukemia.

The sample holds a few counts of this clonotype. The chain carries TRBV2 and TRBJ1-1; unclear D gene. V lost 7 bases, J lost 0 bases, and 12 bases lay in between. Germline assignment: CDR1 SNHLY and CDR2 FYNNEI. The CDR3 length is 14 residues. This CDR3 is CASTLRPVNTEAFF. CDR3 bases: TGTGCCAGCACCCTGAGGCCCGTGAACACTGAAGCTTTCTTT.

This clonotype was counted at least ten times. As the CDR3 is not closed by the conserved phenylalanine or tryptophan, this likely results from a read error. The DNA is omitted, as the CDR3 cannot be located on it reliably, and the CDR3 follows TCRdb's listing. This rearrangement joins TRBV15 to TRBJ2-7; whether TRBD2, the table's D call, matches the DNA was not checked. A total of 8 residues make up the CDR3, ends included. Germline V lookup: CDR1 LNHNV, CDR2 YYDKDF (reference sequence). This CDR3 is CATSRRGL.

This clonotype was detected a few times. V gene TRBV12-3 or TRBV12-4 combines with J gene TRBJ2-1; tentatively, D is TRBD1 or TRBD2 (5 bases each). With 10 bases removed from V and 4 bases from J, the gap between germline ends came to 14 bases. The CDR3 runs 13 residues. DNA for the CDR3: TGTGCCATAATACTTGAGGGGTACAATGAGCAGTTCTTC. Protein product: CAIILEGYNEQFF.

This clonotype was observed many times. The rearrangement joins TRBV28 to TRBJ2-5; perhaps TRBD1 as D (5 bases). V gave up 6 bases and J gave up 5 bases, with 13 bases separating them. Germline V gene lookup returns CDR1 MDHEN and CDR2 SYDVKM. The CDR3 is made up of 13 amino acids. The CDR3 DNA reads TGTGCCAGCAGACGGACAACGACGGAGACCCAGTACTTC. Amino acid sequence: CASRRTTTETQYF.

This clonotype has ten or more counts. The V call is TRBV12-3 or TRBV12-4, the J call TRBJ1-2, with 8 positions matching TRBD1. V lost 0 bases to trimming and J lost 4 bases; unmatched junction nucleotides: 4. The CDR3 has 15 residues. The CDR3 here is CASSLAHDRGYGYTF. For the CDR3, the DNA is TGTGCCAGCAGTTTAGCGCATGACAGGGGCTATGGCTACACCTTC.

The table lists this clonotype with many counts. The CDR3 region is CASSLEVNEQFF. DNA of the CDR3: TGTGCCAGCAGTTTGGAAGTCAATGAGCAGTTCTTC. The gene calls are TRBV28 and TRBJ2-1, with no clear D. CDR1 MDHEN and CDR2 SYDVKM come from the germline V gene. This CDR3 has 12 amino acids. Between the trimmed V and J ends, which lost 3 bases and 6 bases, there was a span of 6 bases.

In this sample, this clonotype turned up many times. The rearrangement joins TRBV7-9 to TRBJ2-7; D is unresolved. Trimming cost V 5 bases and J 0 bases, with 8 bases left between them. Germline-derived CDR1 and CDR2 are SEHNR and FQNEAQ (reference sequence). The CDR3 is made up of 13 amino acids. The CDR3 region has the DNA TGTGCCAGCAGCCCACCCCGCTCCTACGAGCAGTACTTC. It encodes CASSPPRSYEQYF.

This clonotype was detected many times. V is TRBV20-1 and J is TRBJ2-1, with 11 bases aligning to TRBD2. V lost 6 bases, J lost 3 bases, and 10 bases stayed unmatched. CDR1 and CDR2 from the germline V gene are DFQATT and SNEGSKA (reference sequence). CDR3 size: 16 residues. CDR3 residues: CSANRLAGQVYNEQFF. DNA of the CDR3: TGCAGTGCCAATCGACTAGCGGGGCAAGTCTACAATGAGCAGTTCTTC.

This sequence joins TRBV6-1 and TRBJ2-2; 8 bases align to TRBD2. The ends lost 3 bases at V and 7 bases at J; junction bases unmatched: 4. This CDR3 is built from 14 residues. Germline V gene lookup returns CDR1 MNHNS and CDR2 SASEGT. The CDR3 coding sequence is TGTGCCAGCAGTGATATAGCGGGAATCGGGGAGCTGTTTTTT. Translating it yields CASSDIAGIGELFF.

V is TRBV15 and J is TRBJ2-3; 9 bases map to TRBD2. Looked up from germline, CDR1 is LNHNV and CDR2 is YYDKDF (reference sequence). The length of the CDR3 is 14 residues. V lost 9 bases to trimming and J lost 4 bases; unmatched junction nucleotides: 8. CDR3 sequence reads: CATTREGYADTQYF. For the CDR3, the DNA is TGTGCCACAACGCGGGAGGGCTATGCAGATACGCAGTATTTT. The entire variable domain, with the rest obtained from reference TRBV15 and TRBJ2-3, is as follows: DAMVIQNPRYQVTQFGKPVTLSCSQTLNHNVMYWYQQKSSQAPKLLFHYYDKDFNNEADTPDNFQSRRPNTSFCFLDIRSPGLGDTAMYLCATTREGYADTQYFGPGTRLTVL.

This clonotype was counted ten times or more. Written as DNA, the CDR3 is TGTGCCAGCAGTTTTTTAATGAGCACTGAAGCTTTCTTT. Translated: CASSFLMSTEAFF. The chain couples TRBV28 to TRBJ1-1; no clear D gene. This CDR3 comprises 13 residues. CDR1 and CDR2 (germline): MDHEN, SYDVKM. V was pared by 3 bases and J by 4 bases, with 9 bases between.

This clonotype occurred many times. This chain links TRBV7-9 with TRBJ1-5; D unresolved. Germline CDR1 is SEHNR and CDR2 is FQNEAQ (reference sequence). Deletions cut 5 bases from V and 0 bases from J, with 14 bases between. The CDR3 spans 16 residues. The CDR3 protein is CASSTGGHYSNQPQHF. In nucleotides, the CDR3 is TGTGCCAGCAGCACGGGCGGGCATTATAGCAATCAGCCCCAGCATTTT.

The chain carries TRBV20-1 and TRBJ2-5, with TRBD2 matching over 10 bases. V shed 3 bases, J shed 5 bases, and the junction held 12 bases outside the gene matches. The germline V gene has CDR1 DFQATT and CDR2 SNEGSKA (reference sequence). CDR3 length: 16 residues. CDR3 in amino acids: CSASYPAGGRGETQYF. The CDR3 coding sequence is TGCAGTGCTAGCTATCCAGCGGGGGGGCGGGGGGAGACCCAGTACTTC.

The CDR3 DNA is TGTGCCTGGGCTGACTTAGCCTACGAGCAGTACTTC. Its translation: CAWADLAYEQYF. V gene TRBV30 combines with J gene TRBJ2-7; no clear D gene. This CDR3 region has 12 residues. Germline V gives CDR1 GTSNPN, CDR2 SVGIG (reference sequence). Between the trimmed V and J ends, which lost 5 bases and 2 bases, there was a span of 10 bases.

The rearrangement links TRBV6-5 to TRBJ2-6, with D hard to call. CDR1 and CDR2 from the germline V gene are MNHEY and SVGAGI. This CDR3 contains 18 residues. V lost 9 bases, J lost 0 bases, and 21 bases lay in between. The CDR3 is CARVDSAERSSGANVLTF. The CDR3 DNA is TGTGCCAGAGTTGACTCGGCAGAACGCAGCTCTGGGGCCAACGTCCTGACTTTC.

As to this clonotype: This may be a read error, as it is one base from a much larger clone. CDR3 sequence: CASSYSWRGGLGTSQYF. For the CDR3, the DNA is TGTGCCAGCAGTTACTCGTGGCGGGGGGGCCTGGGGACAAGTCAGTACTTC. The chain combines TRBV6-5 with TRBJ2-4; 9 nucleotides line up with TRBD2. J lost 12 bases, V lost 0 bases, and 15 bases had no gene match. Germline V lookup: CDR1 MNHEY, CDR2 SVGAGI. The CDR3 extends over 17 amino acids.

This clonotype was counted at least ten times. This chain links TRBV14 with TRBJ2-3; 7 bases fit TRBD1. The CDR3 is 17 residues long. J was trimmed by 5 bases and V by 0 bases; bases with no gene match: 11. CDR1 SGHDN and CDR2 FVKESK come from the germline V gene. This CDR3 reads CASSQEKGQGDGDTQYF. The CDR3 DNA is TGTGCCAGCAGCCAAGAAAAGGGGCAGGGGGATGGAGATACGCAGTATTTT.

This clonotype appeared many times. The genes are TRBV28 and TRBJ1-6; 8 nucleotides align to TRBD1. The CDR3 is 19 residues long. Germline V CDR1 and CDR2: MDHEN, SYDVKM. Losses at the gene ends were 4 bases for V and 0 bases for J; bases not matched to a gene: 11. The CDR3 region has the DNA TGTGCCAGCAGTTCCCTTTCCCGGGACAGGAGCTCCTATAATTCACCCCTCCACTTT. Its translation is CASSSLSRDRSSYNSPLHF.

This clonotype was seen ten or more times. This chain connects TRBV12-3 or TRBV12-4 to TRBJ1-3; TRBD1 agrees at 8 bases. CDR3 length: 13 residues. After removal of 6 bases from V and 11 bases from J, the junction contained 9 bases not matched to a gene. CDR3 sequence: CASRGDRSRPIYF. CDR3 nucleotide sequence: TGTGCCAGCAGGGGGGACAGGTCGCGACCCATATATTTT.

This clonotype came up many times. The chain employs TRBV5-1 and TRBJ2-7; D possibly corresponds to TRBD2 (5 bases). This CDR3 comprises 15 residues. The V gene lost 2 bases and the J gene lost 0 bases, with 12 bases spanning the gap. Per the germline V gene, CDR1 is SGHRS and CDR2 is YFSETQ. The CDR3, as DNA: TGCGCCAGCAGCTTTGCGGGTGTGAGCTCCTACGAGCAGTACTTC. It translates to CASSFAGVSSYEQYF.